This note documents a single TCR beta chain sequence. The PCR had 60 Vbeta and 13 Jbeta primers. Here immunoSEQ multiplex PCR was the method, and the copy in TCRdb shows in-frame clones only, minus some. Here the sample spans 120,000 to 150,000 clones, 79% being singletons. The data derive from a study of cytomegalovirus exposure and HLA in healthy donors. Study at large: The Caucasian-associated ancestry cluster contained 81% of the 398 genotyped donors.

Germline CDR1 SNHLY, CDR2 FYNNEI. The CDR3 has 15 amino acids. The V and J ends lost 7 bases and 1 base respectively, with 15 bases between them. The sequencing input was PBMCs. The TCR sequence derives from a female donor in good health and CMV-seronegative. The chain is built from TRBV2 and TRBJ2-3; unclear D gene. CDR3 region: CASMRESHGTDTQYF. The CDR3 coding sequence is TGTGCCAGCATGAGAGAGAGCCACGGCACAGATACGCAGTATTTT.